Listed below are T cell receptor beta chains from one sample, sequenced in a study of beta chain features in type 1 diabetes. Clones were sequenced by immunoSEQ multiplex PCR, and TCRdb holds only the in-frame ones, with some missing. Among 310,000 or so clones, about 15% were seen once, and the ten largest hold more than 0.015%. Sequenced input: naive CD4+ T cells from blood. Every receptor here comes from a man aged 18 to 30 with type 1 diabetes. Each CDR3 is given with its conserved first and last residue. The order of the fields is J gene, D gene, V gene, clone size, CDR3 protein, CDR3 DNA. A D gene is named only where the DNA matches it firmly. A row's size may be missing; if present it is once, few, many or a size class.

j_gene: TRBJ2-1; d_gene: TRBD2; v_gene: TRBV28; abundance: NA; CDR3aa: CASSPIILAGGPGPGNEQFF; CDR3nt: TGTGCCAGCAGTCCCATAATTTTAGCGGGGGGCCCCGGGCCCGGCAATGAGCAGTTCTTC
j_gene: TRBJ2-5; d_gene: NA; v_gene: TRBV5-1; abundance: few; CDR3aa: CASSLLLRPEETQYF; CDR3nt: TGCGCCAGCAGCTTGCTGTTGAGGCCCGAAGAGACCCAGTACTTC
j_gene: TRBJ2-7; d_gene: TRBD2; v_gene: TRBV5-1; abundance: NA; CDR3aa: CASSLTSGSDEQYF; CDR3nt: TGCGCCAGCAGCTTGACTAGCGGGAGTGACGAGCAGTACTTC
j_gene: TRBJ2-5; d_gene: NA; v_gene: TRBV29-1; abundance: NA; CDR3aa: CSVGSQETQYF; CDR3nt: TGCAGCGTTGGGAGTCAAGAGACCCAGTACTTC
j_gene: TRBJ1-5; d_gene: NA; v_gene: TRBV5-1; abundance: few; CDR3aa: CASSLSGGSNQPQHF; CDR3nt: TGCGCCAGCAGCTTGTCGGGAGGTAGCAATCAGCCCCAGCATTTT
j_gene: TRBJ2-1; d_gene: TRBD2; v_gene: TRBV12-5; abundance: few; CDR3aa: CASGLALGVTELAGGNEQFF; CDR3nt: TGTGCTAGTGGTTTGGCCCTGGGAGTAACAGAACTAGCGGGGGGCAATGAGCAGTTCTTC
j_gene: TRBJ1-2; d_gene: NA; v_gene: TRBV5-4; abundance: few; CDR3aa: CASSGTYEGYGYTF; CDR3nt: TGTGCCAGCAGCGGGACATACGAGGGCTATGGCTACACCTTC
j_gene: TRBJ1-4; d_gene: NA; v_gene: TRBV18; abundance: NA; CDR3aa: CASSRTSTTNEKLFF; CDR3nt: TGTGCCAGCTCACGGACAAGCACAACTAATGAAAAACTGTTTTTT
j_gene: TRBJ1-1; d_gene: TRBD1; v_gene: TRBV23-1; abundance: NA; CDR3aa: CASSQFQQGGPPLNTEAFF; CDR3nt: TGCGCCAGCAGTCAATTCCAACAGGGGGGACCCCCACTTAACACTGAAGCTTTCTTT
j_gene: TRBJ2-2; d_gene: NA; v_gene: TRBV5-1; abundance: NA; CDR3aa: CASALVEVTGELFF; CDR3nt: TGCGCCAGCGCACTGGTTGAGGTTACCGGGGAGCTGTTTTTT
j_gene: TRBJ2-3; d_gene: TRBD2; v_gene: TRBV7-9; abundance: NA; CDR3aa: CASSPRAQRGRDTQYF; CDR3nt: TGTGCCAGCAGCCCGAGGGCCCAGCGGGGGAGGGATACGCAGTATTTT
j_gene: TRBJ1-1; d_gene: TRBD1; v_gene: TRBV6-6; abundance: few; CDR3aa: CASRLQGARAEAFF; CDR3nt: TGTGCCAGCAGGCTACAGGGGGCCAGGGCTGAAGCTTTCTTT
j_gene: TRBJ1-2; d_gene: TRBD1; v_gene: TRBV30; abundance: few; CDR3aa: CAWSVSGGNGYTF; CDR3nt: TGTGCCTGGAGTGTATCAGGGGGAAATGGCTACACCTTC
j_gene: TRBJ2-7; d_gene: NA; v_gene: TRBV27; abundance: NA; CDR3aa: CASSPPLRGPYEQYF; CDR3nt: TGTGCCAGCAGCCCGCCATTGCGGGGACCCTACGAGCAGTACTTC
j_gene: TRBJ1-2; d_gene: NA; v_gene: TRBV7-6; abundance: NA; CDR3aa: CASSSRDTWDYGYTF; CDR3nt: TGTGCCAGCAGCTCCCGGGACACCTGGGACTATGGCTACACCTTC
j_gene: TRBJ2-7; d_gene: TRBD2; v_gene: TRBV5-6; abundance: NA; CDR3aa: CASSLPRAGGPTYEQYF; CDR3nt: TGTGCCAGCAGCCTGCCCCGGGCGGGGGGGCCCACCTACGAGCAGTACTTC
j_gene: TRBJ2-7; d_gene: TRBD2; v_gene: TRBV6-6; abundance: few; CDR3aa: CASTSTSGGQQYF; CDR3nt: TGTGCCAGCACCTCGACTAGCGGGGGCCAGCAGTACTTC
j_gene: TRBJ2-5; d_gene: NA; v_gene: TRBV5-1; abundance: few; CDR3aa: CASSPSRGTAQETQYF; CDR3nt: TGCGCCAGCAGCCCCTCCCGCGGGACAGCACAAGAGACCCAGTACTTC
j_gene: TRBJ1-1; d_gene: NA; v_gene: TRBV25-1; abundance: few; CDR3aa: CASSGLQGWAEAFF; CDR3nt: TGTGCCAGCAGTGGACTCCAGGGGTGGGCTGAAGCTTTCTTT
j_gene: TRBJ1-2; d_gene: TRBD1; v_gene: TRBV2; abundance: NA; CDR3aa: CASSLDREGYTF; CDR3nt: TGTGCCAGCAGTTTGGACAGGGAGGGCTACACCTTC
j_gene: TRBJ2-7; d_gene: NA; v_gene: TRBV18; abundance: NA; CDR3aa: CASSSTGSDEQYF; CDR3nt: TGTGCCAGCTCATCAACGGGGAGCGACGAGCAGTACTTC
j_gene: TRBJ2-7; d_gene: TRBD2; v_gene: TRBV4-1; abundance: few; CDR3aa: CASSRGDYLYEQYF; CDR3nt: TGCGCCAGCAGCCGGGGGGACTACCTCTACGAGCAGTACTTC
j_gene: TRBJ1-5; d_gene: NA; v_gene: TRBV7-2; abundance: NA; CDR3aa: CASSLPQGGPQHF; CDR3nt: TGTGCCAGCAGCTTACCTCAGGGCGGGCCCCAGCATTTT
j_gene: TRBJ1-1; d_gene: NA; v_gene: TRBV30; abundance: NA; CDR3aa: CAWARGRNTEAFF; CDR3nt: TGTGCCTGGGCCAGGGGAAGGAACACTGAAGCTTTCTTT